This T cell receptor (beta chain) was observed in a study of blood T cell repertoires in COVID-19 (dated by TCRdb to the early 2020s). Study-level background: Samples covering the acute and convalescent phases of COVID-19 were provided by collaborators in the United States, Italy and Spain. The prospective study material was composed of cDNA or gDNA derived from T cells, B-cell-depleted T cells, or PBMCs. Deeply sampled blood TCRbeta repertoires from subjects exposed to, actively infected with, or recovered from COVID-19 were included in the dataset. A freely available public database, intended as a resource for researchers studying the immune response to SARS-CoV-2, is where the repertoires were released. The samples were drawn from the first 160 participants of the ongoing ImmuneRACE study and from over a thousand subjects provided by 6 global collaborators. A de-identified subject ID, COVID-19 status, age in years and sex were almost always included in the sample metadata. Where HLA class I and class II types were available, the types were taken from metadata supplied by the sample provider, not from assay-based typing. Study-level results and caveats: How much clinical and demographic metadata was included differed by source and by participant, and the metadata was provided uncurated.

V is reduced by 5 bases and J by 2 bases, leaving a spacing of 13 bases between them. The CDR3 starts with the cysteine, ends with the phenylalanine, and has 16 residues. The CDR3 DNA has 48 bases and is translated from base 1. From the germline V gene, CDR1 is ENHRY and CDR2 is SYGVKD. Whole blood was collected in K2EDTA tubes by collaborating institutions according to the institutions' own protocols. For TCRbeta analysis, collaborators shipped samples in one of three forms: frozen whole blood, isolated PBMCs, or DNA extracted from either of those sample types. TCRbeta CDR3 regions were amplified from genomic DNA using the immunoSEQ Assay, a bias-controlled multiplex PCR. Per the original workflow: Within the assay, amplification of reference gene primers was used to estimate how many nucleated cells each sample contained. To quantify the absolute abundance of each unique TCRbeta CDR3 rearrangement, sequence reads were collapsed and filtered. For each sample, productive Simpson clonality was calculated by taking the square root of Simpson's diversity index across productive rearrangements. Drawn from immuneACCESS, this table holds only the in-frame rearrangements with V and J called that TCRdb kept. Clones are partly lost; checked studies trace under half to an unresolved V gene and leave the rest unexplained. V and J calls plus clone size are reproduced from that table; the DNA served to infer D and trimming. This sample holds about 130,000 clones; over 70% were observed only once. The ten largest clones capture about two fifths of the sample.

On this clone: There is no known antigen for this receptor. The input lacks base qualities; no much larger clone sits a single base away.

The sequence was collected from a human donor in a cohort sampled during active COVID-19. Sequencing input: peripheral blood. The chain employs TRBV10-3 and TRBJ2-6, with TRBD2 as a weak D call on 7 bases. The DNA sequence is TGTGCCATCAGTTATTCGGGGGGCACTGGGGCCAACGTCCTGACTTTC. Protein translation: CAISYSGGTGANVLTF.